These T cell receptor beta chains were read from a single sample in a study of control samples from healthy donors and cancer patients. Sequencing used immunoSEQ multiplex PCR; TCRdb keeps in-frame clones, though not all of them. The sample carries about 120,000 clones, over 90% recorded once. Sequenced input: blood. The receptor source for this set is a man aged 25 to 40 in good health. The CDR3 runs from the conserved cysteine through the conserved F or W. D genes are given only for firm matches. Rows give clone size only sometimes, using once, few, many, or a class for an expanded clone.

j_gene: TRBJ2-2; d_gene: TRBD2; v_gene: TRBV7-6; abundance: -; CDR3aa: CASSPPRRGGPGELFF; CDR3nt: TGTGCCAGCAGCCCGCCCAGGCGGGGGGGCCCCGGGGAGCTGTTTTTT
j_gene: TRBJ1-5; d_gene: TRBD1; v_gene: TRBV7-2; abundance: -; CDR3aa: CASSLSRGTGGNQPQHF; CDR3nt: TGTGCCAGCAGCTTAAGCAGAGGGACAGGGGGCAATCAGCCCCAGCATTTT
j_gene: TRBJ2-5; d_gene: -; v_gene: TRBV25-1; abundance: -; CDR3aa: CASSEKQYQETQYF; CDR3nt: TGTGCCAGCAGTGAAAAACAATACCAAGAGACCCAGTACTTC
j_gene: TRBJ2-1; d_gene: TRBD2; v_gene: TRBV5-1; abundance: -; CDR3aa: CASSLTTAGGSPSLNEQFF; CDR3nt: TGCGCCAGCAGCCTTACCACAGCGGGGGGCTCCCCTTCTCTTAATGAGCAGTTCTTC
j_gene: TRBJ1-6; d_gene: -; v_gene: TRBV9; abundance: -; CDR3aa: CASSVRAGYNSPLHF; CDR3nt: TGTGCCAGCAGCGTGAGGGCAGGGTATAATTCACCCCTCCACTTT
j_gene: TRBJ1-2; d_gene: TRBD1; v_gene: TRBV27; abundance: -; CDR3aa: CASSLVGGGQGGGYTF; CDR3nt: TGTGCCAGTAGTTTAGTTGGCGGGGGACAGGGGGGTGGCTACACCTTC
j_gene: TRBJ2-3; d_gene: -; v_gene: TRBV5-1; abundance: -; CDR3aa: CASSYRGDDLQYF; CDR3nt: TGCGCCAGCAGCTACCGCGGGGACGACTTGCAGTATTTT
j_gene: TRBJ1-1; d_gene: -; v_gene: TRBV11-2; abundance: -; CDR3aa: CASSPPGGAGTEAFF; CDR3nt: TGTGCCAGCAGCCCCCCGGGGGGGGCGGGCACTGAAGCTTTCTTT
j_gene: TRBJ2-1; d_gene: -; v_gene: TRBV27; abundance: once; CDR3aa: CASSFAGTYNEQFF; CDR3nt: TGTGCCAGCAGTTTTGCGGGGACGTACAATGAGCAGTTCTTC
j_gene: TRBJ2-1; d_gene: TRBD2; v_gene: TRBV2; abundance: -; CDR3aa: CACQGLANEQFF; CDR3nt: TGTGCCTGCCAGGGACTAGCGAATGAGCAGTTCTTC
j_gene: TRBJ2-7; d_gene: -; v_gene: TRBV28; abundance: -; CDR3aa: CAIGGPGAYEQYF; CDR3nt: TGTGCCATCGGGGGACCTGGGGCCTACGAGCAGTACTTC